These 21 T cell receptor beta chains originate from one sample sequenced in a study of T-cell memory formation after mild COVID-19. TCRdb recomputed calls from the 5' RACE reads with MiXCR, one row per CDR3 protein. There are around 300,000 distinct CDR3 sequences in the sample; more than 15% occur only once, and more than 20% lies in the top ten. Sequencing used PBMCs or a T cell subset sorted from them (not recorded which). These receptors originate from a man aged 18 to 30 who had mild COVID-19 (a few samples of this study predate the infection). Cell type and time point are not known.

This clonotype was detected only a few times. The V call is TRBV20-1, the J call TRBJ2-1; either TRBD1 or TRBD2 may fit D (5 bases each). The V and J ends lost 0 bases and 4 bases respectively, with 13 bases between them. Germline CDR1 reads DFQATT; CDR2 reads SNEGSKA (reference sequence). This CDR3 region has 15 residues. The CDR3 reads CSARDQRGTYNEQFF. Here the CDR3 DNA reads TGCAGTGCTAGAGATCAGAGGGGAACTTACAATGAGCAGTTCTTC.

This chain joins TRBV10-3 and TRBJ1-1, with D perhaps TRBD1 (6 bases). CDR1 is ENHRY and CDR2 is SYGVKD in the germline V gene. This CDR3 is 15 amino acids long. Deletions cut 3 bases from V and 5 bases from J, with 16 bases between. The CDR3 loop is CAISEGGASGTEAFF. Here the CDR3 DNA reads TGTGCCATCAGTGAAGGGGGGGCGAGTGGGACTGAAGCTTTCTTT.

This clonotype was recorded a few times. This chain links TRBV5-1 with TRBJ2-7, with D unresolved. The CDR3 extends over 15 amino acids. Between the trimmed V and J ends, which lost 0 bases and 0 bases, there was a span of 10 bases. CDR1 and CDR2 from the germline V gene are SGHRS and YFSETQ. The CDR3 DNA reads TGCGCCAGCAGCTTGGTCGGGTCCCTCTCCTACGAGCAGTACTTC. This sequence encodes CASSLVGSLSYEQYF.

The CDR3 reads CAIKQTGSDEKLFF. The CDR3 DNA reads as TGTGCCATCAAACAGACAGGGTCGGATGAAAAACTGTTTTTT. The V and J genes are TRBV10-3 and TRBJ1-4; 7 positions match TRBD1. The CDR3 length is 14 residues. CDR1 ENHRY and CDR2 SYGVKD come from the germline V gene. Trimming removed 7 bases from V and 6 bases from J; junction bases left unmatched: 8.

This clonotype was found a few times. CDR3 bases: TGTGCCACCAGCAGAGCGGGGCAGGGTGAAAAACTGTTTTTT. It encodes CATSRAGQGEKLFF. The chain joins TRBV15 to TRBJ1-4; D is perhaps TRBD1 (5 bases). Germline V lookup: CDR1 LNHNV, CDR2 YYDKDF (reference sequence). V gave up 1 base and J gave up 7 bases, with 10 bases separating them. This CDR3 comprises 14 residues.

This clonotype was seen only a few times. The chain couples TRBV28 to TRBJ2-3, with D possibly being TRBD2 (6 bases). Germline loops: CDR1 MDHEN, CDR2 SYDVKM. V was trimmed by 4 bases and J by 11 bases, leaving 16 bases between them. The CDR3 length is 13 residues. CDR3 residues: CASSSPGPRGQYF. The CDR3 DNA follows: TGTGCCAGCAGTTCTCCGGGCCCGCGGGGGCAGTATTTT.

The genes are TRBV4-2 and TRBJ1-1; a possible D gene is TRBD1 (5 bases). The CDR3 totals 15 residues. Trimming stripped 0 bases from V and 7 bases from J, with 15 bases between. Germline lookup yields CDR1 LGHNA and CDR2 YNFKEQ. The CDR3 loop is CASSQDSGGWGEAFF. CDR3 nucleotide sequence: TGTGCCAGCAGCCAAGATTCCGGGGGTTGGGGTGAAGCTTTCTTT.

The CDR3, as DNA: TGTGCCAGCAGCTTGGGGCCTAACTACAATGAGCAGTTCTTC. Translated: CASSLGPNYNEQFF. V and J are TRBV7-9 and TRBJ2-1; D possibly corresponds to TRBD1 (5 bases). The CDR3 covers 14 residues. Germline V gene sequence: CDR1 SEHNR, CDR2 FQNEAQ (reference sequence). Trimming stripped 3 bases from V and 3 bases from J, with 9 bases between.

This clonotype turned up a few times. The chain carries TRBV7-2 and TRBJ2-5, with D possibly being TRBD2 (6 bases). The CDR3 is made up of 13 amino acids. V was pared by 4 bases and J by 4 bases, with 10 bases between. Per the germline V gene, CDR1 is SGHTA and CDR2 is FQGNSA. This CDR3 reads CASSSGLLETQYF. CDR3 bases: TGTGCCAGCAGCTCCGGACTATTAGAGACCCAGTACTTC.

A few counts support this clonotype. This chain uses TRBV7-2 with TRBJ2-1, with 8 positions matching TRBD1. V was clipped by 5 bases and J by 5 bases; unmatched bases: 5. This CDR3 contains 14 residues. The germline V gene has CDR1 SGHTA and CDR2 FQGNSA. The CDR3 DNA sequence: TGTGCCAGCAGCGCAGACAGGGGACACAATGAGCAGTTCTTC. This sequence encodes CASSADRGHNEQFF.

The rearrangement uses TRBV6-6 and TRBJ2-7; 7 bases align to TRBD1. This CDR3 region has 12 residues. V shed 6 bases, J shed 6 bases, and the junction held 5 bases outside the gene matches. Germline V CDR1 and CDR2: MNHNY, SVGAGI (reference sequence). Written as DNA, the CDR3 is TGTGCCAGCAGGAACAGGGGTATCGAGCAGTACGTC. Amino acids: CASRNRGIEQYV.

The chain couples TRBV11-2 to TRBJ1-5, with D maybe TRBD1 (5 bases). Trimming stripped 5 bases from V and 6 bases from J, with 17 bases between. The CDR3 is 15 amino acids. Germline values: CDR1 SGHAT, CDR2 FQNNGV. CDR3 coding DNA: TGTGCCAGCAGCCTGACAGAGGGATGGGGTCAGCCCCAGCATTTT. It encodes CASSLTEGWGQPQHF.

The chain carries TRBV10-3 and TRBJ2-3; 9 nucleotides match TRBD2. CDR3 size: 13 residues. From germline, CDR1 is ENHRY and CDR2 SYGVKD. V shed 11 bases, J shed 2 bases, and the junction held 5 bases outside the gene matches. CDR3 amino acids: CALAGGNTDTQYF. CDR3 nucleotide sequence: TGTGCCTTGGCGGGGGGGAACACAGATACGCAGTATTTT.

This clonotype occurred many times. The rearrangement uses TRBV6-2 or TRBV6-3 and TRBJ1-1; D unresolved. Trimming left V 5 bases short and J 5 bases short, with 9 bases between. In germline, CDR1 is MNHEY, CDR2 SVGEGT. This CDR3 is built from 12 residues. DNA of the CDR3: TGTGCCAGCAGTACGGACGTTACTGAAGCTTTCTTT. This codes for CASSTDVTEAFF.

The rearrangement uses TRBV12-3 or TRBV12-4 and TRBJ2-3; 7 nucleotides line up with TRBD1. The CDR3 loop spans 14 amino acids. V was clipped by 6 bases and J by 6 bases; unmatched bases: 9. This CDR3 reads CASSLRGPGDTQYF. CDR3 DNA sequence: TGTGCCAGCAGCTTGAGGGGGCCCGGGGATACGCAGTATTTT.

J is TRBJ2-7 and V is TRBV5-1; D possibly corresponds to TRBD2 (5 bases). CDR1 is SGHRS and CDR2 is YFSETQ in the germline V gene. V was clipped by 7 bases and J by 5 bases, with 13 bases between them. This CDR3 has 12 residues. The CDR3 DNA reads as TGCGCCAGCGGGGTTGAGGGCCACGAGCAGTACTTC. This gives the protein CASGVEGHEQYF. The variable domain in full, with the rest retrieved from reference TRBV5-1 and TRBJ2-7, is KAGVTQTPRYLIKTRGQQVTLSCSPISGHRSVSWYQQTPGQGLQFLFEYFSETQRNKGNFPGRFSGRQFSNSRSEMNVSTLELGDSALYLCASGVEGHEQYFGPGTRLTVT.

This clonotype was observed a handful of times. V and J are TRBV28 and TRBJ1-5; D remains ambiguous. CDR1 MDHEN and CDR2 SYDVKM come from the germline V gene. V was clipped by 6 bases and J by 7 bases, with 10 bases between them. The CDR3 is made up of 12 amino acids. The CDR3 region has the DNA TGTGCCAGCAGCCCAACGGGGCAGCCCCAGCATTTT. Translating gives CASSPTGQPQHF.

This chain joins TRBV6-2 or TRBV6-3 and TRBJ2-7; D perhaps matches TRBD2 (6 bases). Germline assignment: CDR1 MNHEY and CDR2 SVGEGT. The CDR3 sequence is 15 residues long. V was pared by 2 bases and J by 2 bases, with 13 bases between. The chain's CDR3 is CASSYPGVLTYEQYF. As DNA, the CDR3 is TGTGCCAGCAGTTACCCGGGGGTATTAACCTACGAGCAGTACTTC.

J is TRBJ1-2 and V is TRBV6-5; D is unclear. Germline CDR1 is MNHEY and CDR2 is SVGAGI. V was cut by 6 bases and J by 4 bases, with 12 bases left in between. The CDR3 covers 13 residues. The DNA of the CDR3 is TGTGCCAGCAGCGTCCAGGCAGCCTATGGCTACACCTTC. It encodes CASSVQAAYGYTF.

V is TRBV4-2 and J is TRBJ1-1; D remains ambiguous. Trimming stripped 0 bases from V and 0 bases from J, with 26 bases between. The CDR3 loop spans 21 amino acids. Germline CDR1 reads LGHNA; CDR2 reads YNFKEQ. CDR3 residues: CASSQDGPLKVRILMNTEAFF. The CDR3 DNA reads as TGTGCCAGCAGCCAAGACGGCCCCCTTAAGGTCAGGATTCTAATGAACACTGAAGCTTTCTTT.

The chain is built from TRBV27 and TRBJ2-5; the D gene is possibly TRBD2 (5 bases). Trimming cost V 0 bases and J 2 bases, with 13 bases left between them. CDR1 and CDR2 (germline): MNHEY, SMNVEV (reference sequence). The CDR3 is 16 residues long. In DNA form, the CDR3 reads TGTGCCAGCAGTTTATCGACGACGGGGTGGCAAGAGACCCAGTACTTC. The encoded protein is CASSLSTTGWQETQYF.